This entry describes one TCR beta chain. This sample was included in a study of T cell responses to AZD1222 COVID-19 vaccine. Sequenced by immunoSEQ multiplex PCR; TCRdb stores in-frame clones only, minus some. The sample includes under 200,000 clones, 88% seen only once; the top ten take 25% to 30%. In germline, CDR1 is SGHNT, CDR2 YENEEA. This CDR3 contains 13 residues. Trimming took off 6 bases at V and 3 bases at J, with 11 bases between the two ends. This chain joins TRBV11-3 and TRBJ1-1; the D gene is possibly TRBD1 (5 bases). This specimen was peripheral blood, taken 28 days after the second AZD1222 dose. The sequence derives from an adult who received the AZD1222 COVID-19 vaccine. CDR3 nucleotide sequence: TGTGCCAGCAGTCGAGGCAGGGACACTGAAGCTTTCTTT. As protein: CASSRGRDTEAFF.